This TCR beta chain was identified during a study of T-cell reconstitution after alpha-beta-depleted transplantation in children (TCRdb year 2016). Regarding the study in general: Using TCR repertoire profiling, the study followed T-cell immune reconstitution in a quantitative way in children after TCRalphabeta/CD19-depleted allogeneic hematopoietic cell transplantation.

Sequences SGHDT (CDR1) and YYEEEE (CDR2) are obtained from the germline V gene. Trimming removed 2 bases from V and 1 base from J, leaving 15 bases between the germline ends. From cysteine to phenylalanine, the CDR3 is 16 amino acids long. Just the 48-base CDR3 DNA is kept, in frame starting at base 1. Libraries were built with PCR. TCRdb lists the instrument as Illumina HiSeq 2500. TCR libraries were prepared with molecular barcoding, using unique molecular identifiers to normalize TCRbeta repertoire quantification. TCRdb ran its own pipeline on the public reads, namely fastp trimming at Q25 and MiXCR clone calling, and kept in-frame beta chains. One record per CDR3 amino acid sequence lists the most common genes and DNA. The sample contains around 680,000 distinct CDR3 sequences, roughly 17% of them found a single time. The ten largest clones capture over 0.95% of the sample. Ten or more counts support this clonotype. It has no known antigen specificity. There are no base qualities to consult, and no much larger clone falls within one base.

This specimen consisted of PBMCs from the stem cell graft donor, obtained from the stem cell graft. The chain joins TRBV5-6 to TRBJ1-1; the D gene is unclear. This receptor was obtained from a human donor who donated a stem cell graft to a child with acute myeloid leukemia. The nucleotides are TGTGCCAGCAGCTTCCCTAGGGCTCGAAGGAACACTGAAGCTTTCTTT. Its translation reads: CASSFPRARRNTEAFF. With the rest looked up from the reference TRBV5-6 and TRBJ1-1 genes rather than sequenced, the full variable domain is DAGVTQSPTHLIKTRGQQVTLRCSPKSGHDTVSWYQQALGQGPQFIFQYYEEEERQRGNFPDRFSGHQFPNYSSELNVNALLLGDSALYLCASSFPRARRNTEAFFGQGTRLTVV.